The rows below give T cell receptor beta chains drawn from one sample of a study of blood T cell repertoires in COVID-19. Profiled with immunoSEQ multiplex PCR; TCRdb holds only in-frame clones, not every one. The sample has around 100,000 clones, roughly 81% seen once. What was sequenced was peripheral blood. These TCRs come from a man aged 40-49 years with acute or convalescent COVID-19. Each CDR3 is given with its conserved first and last residue. Fields, in order: J gene, clone size, V gene, D gene, CDR3 DNA, CDR3 protein. The D gene is left open where the match is weak. The size entry is marked missing in some rows and otherwise reads once, few, many or a size class.

TRBJ1-3 once TRBV18 TRBD1 TGTGCCAGCTCCCAACAGGGACAGCACTCTGGAAACACCATATATTTT CASSQQGQHSGNTIYF
TRBJ2-2 NA TRBV7-3 TRBD1 TGTGCCAGCAGCCCGACAGGGGTTGACGGGGAGCTGTTTTTT CASSPTGVDGELFF
TRBJ1-5 NA TRBV6-2/TRBV6-3 NA TGTGCCAGCAGTTCCGACAGATATCAGCCCCAGCATTTT CASSSDRYQPQHF
TRBJ1-1 NA TRBV11-3 NA TGTGCCAGCAGTAACAAAGGGAGGGCGGGGAACACTGAAGCTTTCTTT CASSNKGRAGNTEAFF
TRBJ1-1 NA TRBV7-6 NA TGTGCCAGCAGCTTAGTCCCCAACGCGGCTAACACTGAAGCTTTCTTT CASSLVPNAANTEAFF
TRBJ2-3 few TRBV3-1/TRBV3-2 TRBD2 TGTGCCAGCAGCCCGACTAGCGGGAGCACAGATACGCAGTATTTT CASSPTSGSTDTQYF
TRBJ2-2 NA TRBV12-3/TRBV12-4 NA TGTGCCAGCACTGGACTGAACACCGGGGAGCTGTTTTTT CASTGLNTGELFF
TRBJ1-3 NA TRBV9 NA TGTGCCAGCAGCGCCCAAAGAGACTTACCCTCTGGAAACACCATATATTTT CASSAQRDLPSGNTIYF
TRBJ1-2 NA TRBV6-5 TRBD1 TGTGCCAGCAGCGCAACAGGGGGCCTTAACTATGGCTACACCTTC CASSATGGLNYGYTF
TRBJ2-6 NA TRBV14 TRBD1 TGTGCCAGCAGCCAGGGACAGGCTGGCGGGGCCAACGTCCTGACTTTC CASSQGQAGGANVLTF
TRBJ2-5 NA TRBV21-1 NA TGTGCCAGCAGCACTCCGGGACAGGGAGTGCAGACCCAGTACTTC CASSTPGQGVQTQYF
TRBJ2-7 NA TRBV5-3 NA TGTGCCAGAAGCTTAGGAGCTTATAGCTCCTACGAGCAGTACTTC CARSLGAYSSYEQYF
TRBJ2-2 few TRBV11-2 NA TGTGCCAGCAGCTTAGATGGGGCGCAGGGGAACACCGGGGAGCTGTTTTTT CASSLDGAQGNTGELFF
TRBJ1-6 once TRBV28 NA TGTGCCAGCAGCACGACAAGCTTTAATTCACCCCTCCACTTT CASSTTSFNSPLHF
TRBJ2-7 NA TRBV3-1/TRBV3-2 NA TGTGCCAGCAGCCAGAACAGGTTATCCTACGAGCAGTACTTC CASSQNRLSYEQYF
TRBJ2-1 NA TRBV6-5 TRBD1 TGTGCCACCAAACTTAGGACAGGAGCCTACAATGAGCAGTTCTTC CATKLRTGAYNEQFF
TRBJ1-5 NA TRBV9 NA TGTGCCAGTGGGGCAGGGGCTAGCAATCAGCCCCAGCATTTT CASGAGASNQPQHF
TRBJ2-7 NA TRBV6-2/TRBV6-3 TRBD1 TGTGCCAGCAGTTATTGGGACAGGGTCCCCCGCGAGCAGTACTTC CASSYWDRVPREQYF
TRBJ1-6 NA TRBV7-9 NA TGTGCCAGCAGCCTTCAAGGGGATTCACCCCTCCACTTT CASSLQGDSPLHF
TRBJ1-2 NA TRBV10-2 TRBD1 TGCGCCGTCAGGCGGACAGGGACAGGCTACACCTTC CAVRRTGTGYTF
TRBJ2-7 NA TRBV2 NA TGTGCCAGCAGTCTACAGGGTATCTACGAGCAGTACTTC CASSLQGIYEQYF
TRBJ2-7 NA TRBV28 NA TGTGCCAGCAGTACCCCTCTGTGGTCCGAGTCTTCCTACGAGCAGTACTTC CASSTPLWSESSYEQYF
TRBJ2-7 NA TRBV11-2 TRBD2 TGTGCGGGTAGCGGGAGCACCTACGAGCAGTACTTC CAGSGSTYEQYF
TRBJ2-1 NA TRBV6-1 TRBD2 TGTGCCAGCAGTGTACCTAGCGGGGGGGCATACAATGAGCAGTTCTTC CASSVPSGGAYNEQFF
TRBJ2-3 once TRBV5-1 TRBD2 TGCGCCAGCAGCTTGAACCCGGGAGCGGGGGATACGCAGTATTTT CASSLNPGAGDTQYF
TRBJ1-6 NA TRBV7-2 TRBD1 TGTGCCAGCAGCCCAGGGGGGAGCTCCTATAATTCACCCCTCCACTTT CASSPGGSSYNSPLHF
TRBJ1-6 NA TRBV5-1 TRBD1 TGCGCCAGCAGCTTGGGAGACAGGGAGAATTCACCCCTCCACTTT CASSLGDRENSPLHF
TRBJ1-2 NA TRBV7-8 NA TGTGCCAGCAGCTCACAACAGAGTTTCTATGGCTACACCTTC CASSSQQSFYGYTF
TRBJ2-6 NA TRBV6-1 NA TGTGCCAGCAGTGAAGCCCCAGTTCCCAGCTCTGGGGCCAACGTCCTGACTTTC CASSEAPVPSSGANVLTF
TRBJ2-3 NA TRBV5-4 TRBD2 TGTGCCAGCACCCTAGGCGGGAGGGCAACAGATACGCAGTATTTT CASTLGGRATDTQYF